This note documents a single T cell receptor (beta chain) sequence. This sample was included in a study of blood T cell repertoires in COVID-19. As for the study in general: Some COVID-19 samples were acute and others convalescent; all came from the United States, Italy and Spain.

Germline V gives CDR1 MNHEY, CDR2 SMNVEV (reference sequence). The CDR3 spans 15 residues. V lost 6 bases and J lost 5, with 17 bases in between. The repertoire was sequenced with immunoSEQ multiplex PCR; TCRdb's copy has only in-frame clones and lacks some. The sample lists 97,000 or so clones, around four fifths occurring once. The source of this sequence is a man between 35 and 55 years old with active or convalescent COVID-19. The V gene is TRBV27, the J gene TRBJ1-5, with a weak D call TRBD1 (6 bases). Specimen: peripheral blood. The CDR3 DNA sequence: TGTGCCAGCAGCCGCGTACGGGACACCCATCAGCCCCAGCATTTT. Translation: CASSRVRDTHQPQHF.